This T cell receptor (beta chain) came from a study of T cell changes during pregnancy in multiple sclerosis. The assay was immunoSEQ multiplex PCR, and TCRdb's table has in-frame clones only and misses some. The table includes over 55,000 clones, approximately 92% detected once. From germline, CDR1 is PRHDT and CDR2 FYEKMQ (reference sequence). Trimming took 3 bases from V and 3 from J, leaving 11 bases between them. The CDR3 consists of 14 residues. This clone appeared once. The sample was CD8+ T cells from peripheral blood mononuclear cells, taken in the third trimester of pregnancy. This clonotype was sampled from a female donor in good health, enrolled as a control in a pregnancy study. The chain employs TRBV13 and TRBJ1-2; D is perhaps TRBD1 (6 bases). This chain's CDR3 is CASSLGGGYYGYTF. The CDR3 DNA sequence: TGTGCCAGCAGCTTGGGGGGGGGCTACTATGGCTACACCTTC.